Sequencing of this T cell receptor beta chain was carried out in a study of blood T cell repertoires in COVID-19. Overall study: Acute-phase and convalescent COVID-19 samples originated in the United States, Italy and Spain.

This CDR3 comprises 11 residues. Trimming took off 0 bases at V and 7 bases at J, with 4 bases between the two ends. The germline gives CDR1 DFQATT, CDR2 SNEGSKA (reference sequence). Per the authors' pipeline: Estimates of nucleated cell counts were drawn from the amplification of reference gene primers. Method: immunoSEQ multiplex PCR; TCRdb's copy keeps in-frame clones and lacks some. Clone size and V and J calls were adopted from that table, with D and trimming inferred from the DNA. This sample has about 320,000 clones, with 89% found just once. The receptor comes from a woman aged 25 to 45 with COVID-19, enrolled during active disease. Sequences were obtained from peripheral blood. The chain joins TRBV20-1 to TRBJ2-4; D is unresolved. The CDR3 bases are TGCAGTGCTAGAGATTCGAACATTCAGTACTTC. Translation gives CSARDSNIQYF.